This T cell receptor beta chain was recovered during a study of Ad26.COV2.S vaccination and SARS-CoV-2 variants. The data were produced by immunoSEQ multiplex PCR, yet TCRdb's version contains in-frame clones alone and is incomplete. The sample shows 500,000 or so clones, 85% to 90% of them seen only once. Treatment of the sample: 15 to 20 received Ad26.COV2.S at low or high dose, single or two shots; a few received placebo; per-sample allocation not given. Samples came from day 63 after the first vaccine or placebo injection. The CDR3 is 14 amino acids. With 5 bases removed from V and 10 bases from J, the gap between germline ends came to 15 bases. Germline values: CDR1 PRHDT, CDR2 FYEKMQ (reference sequence).

The sample in question was peripheral blood, obtained in a trial of Ad26.COV2.S vaccine versus placebo. V is TRBV13 and J is TRBJ1-6; tentatively, D is TRBD1 (6 bases). This TCR came from a person aged 18-65 years who received the Ad26.COV2.S COVID-19 vaccine or a placebo. The CDR3 region has the DNA TGTGCCAGCAGCCAGGGGCAGGGTCGGTCACCCCTCCACTTT. It is translated as CASSQGQGRSPLHF.